The clone carrying this T cell receptor beta chain was recorded once. The data stem from a study of technical replicates of blood from several donors. The CDR3 sequence is 14 residues long. Germline CDR1 and CDR2: SGHNT and YYREEE (reference sequence). The trim removed 4 bases at V and 6 bases at J, leaving 7 bases unmatched. Method: immunoSEQ multiplex PCR; TCRdb's copy keeps in-frame clones and lacks some. Of around 98,000 clones in the sample, approximately 96% were seen once. The clonotype originates from a human donor in good health. The chain couples TRBV5-4 to TRBJ2-7; 10 nucleotides agree with TRBD1. Sequences were obtained from T cells isolated from PBMCs. The CDR3 here is CASSEGQGTIEQYF. CDR3 in DNA: TGTGCCAGCAGCGAGGGACAGGGGACTATCGAGCAGTACTTC.